The present entry profiles one TCR beta chain with its context. Only in-frame clones appear in the TCRdb table, and some are missing; sequencing was by immunoSEQ multiplex PCR. This sample has 57,000 or so clones, with less than 95% found just once. This sample was taken from a study of OX40 agonist ivuxolimab in advanced cancers. Overall study context: Patients received the agonistic anti-OX40 (CD134) antibody ivuxolimab.

CDR1 and CDR2 from the germline V gene are DFQATT and SNEGSKA (reference sequence). The CDR3 sequence is 11 residues long. Trimming shortened V by 4 bases and J by 5 bases, and 8 bases separated the two germline ends. Sequenced here: CD4+ or CD8+ T cells sorted from blood, sampled in a trial of the OX40 agonist ivuxolimab. The receptor was derived from an adult with an advanced solid tumor such as melanoma, head and neck, liver or kidney cancer. The J gene is TRBJ2-5, the V gene TRBV20-1, with unresolved D. The DNA of the CDR3 is TGCAGTGCTATGCGGTGGGAGACCCAGTACTTC. This sequence encodes CSAMRWETQYF.